This TCR beta chain was sequenced during a study of T cell responses to AZD1222 COVID-19 vaccine. Study outcomes and limitations: Epitopes outside B.1.351 and B.1.1.7 mutated regions reportedly drew nearly half of spike TCRs. Along spike, vaccine-associated CD4 TCRs were found throughout, with dominance at 160-218 and 743-854. Spike-specific TCR breadth and depth went up after people got two AZD1222 doses. Most donors were white British and more were female, and clonal diversity was possibly underestimated.

Germline values: CDR1 SGHRS, CDR2 YFSETQ. V lost 1 base and J 0 bases, leaving 11 bases between the germline ends. CDR3 length equals 16 residues. The method was immunoSEQ multiplex PCR; TCRdb's version includes in-frame clones alone and lacks a portion of them. The sample holds around 150,000 clones, approximately 92% seen once. In regard to this clone: Its antigen is currently unknown.

The rearrangement joins TRBV5-1 to TRBJ1-3; D ambiguous. This TCR was sampled from an adult in good health. This specimen consisted of peripheral blood, obtained on day 0 of AZD1222 vaccination. CDR3 in DNA: TGCGCCAGCAGCTTGAAATGGGGAAACTCTGGAAACACCATATATTTT. Translation gives CASSLKWGNSGNTIYF. Drawing the rest from reference TRBV5-1 and TRBJ1-3, the complete variable domain is KAGVTQTPRYLIKTRGQQVTLSCSPISGHRSVSWYQQTPGQGLQFLFEYFSETQRNKGNFPGRFSGRQFSNSRSEMNVSTLELGDSALYLCASSLKWGNSGNTIYFGEGSWLTVV.